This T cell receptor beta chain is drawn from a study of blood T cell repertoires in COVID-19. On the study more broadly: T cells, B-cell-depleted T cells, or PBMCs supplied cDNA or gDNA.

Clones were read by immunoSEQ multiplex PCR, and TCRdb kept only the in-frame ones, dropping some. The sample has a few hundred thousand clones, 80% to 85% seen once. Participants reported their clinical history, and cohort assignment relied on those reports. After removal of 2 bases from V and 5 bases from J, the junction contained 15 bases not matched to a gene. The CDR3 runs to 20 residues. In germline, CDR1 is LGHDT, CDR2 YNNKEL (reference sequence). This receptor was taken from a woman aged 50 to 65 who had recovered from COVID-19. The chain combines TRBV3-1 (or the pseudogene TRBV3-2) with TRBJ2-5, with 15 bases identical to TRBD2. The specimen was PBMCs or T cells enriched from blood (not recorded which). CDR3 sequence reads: CASSQIPGLAGGPIRETQYF. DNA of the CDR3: TGTGCCAGCAGCCAAATCCCCGGACTAGCGGGAGGGCCGATTAGGGAGACCCAGTACTTC.